This is a list of T cell receptor beta chains from one sample in a study of Tregs in tolerant kidney transplant recipients. Generated by immunoSEQ multiplex PCR, the TCRdb table keeps only in-frame clones and is missing some. This sample carries 69,000 or so clones, approximately 88% of them seen once, and the ten largest clones take around 0.38%. Source: CD4+ T cells from blood, taken before the transplant. The receptors come from a human donor who received a combined kidney and bone marrow transplant. The CDR3 runs from the conserved cysteine through the conserved F or W.

CDR3,V
CASSSKLAASTDTQYF,TRBV18
CASSQEEQNAYEQYF,TRBV4-2
CASSPTVNTEAFF,TRBV19
CASSFGGGPWNEQFF,TRBV28
CASSFGAGDGYNEQFF,TRBV5-1
CASSPREGGASGSSPYEQYF,TRBV5-4
CASSTGVRAGVSDTQYF,TRBV4-1
CASSSATTANYGYTF,TRBV5-1
CASSLREGRAAYNEQFF,TRBV13
CASRRQGLEQYF,TRBV28
CASSQGASNQPQHF,TRBV18
CASSQDRAGGYTF,TRBV19
CASSPGRSLRDGYTF,TRBV28
CKAAGREYF,TRBV20-1
CASSQVPAGAYNEQFF,TRBV4-2
CSVPNPGSGFYNEQFF,TRBV29-1
CARRGTVSTGELFF,TRBV30
CACSMGGRAGDTQYF,TRBV30
CASSPQGWQETQYF,TRBV7-8
CASKEDRNYNEQFF,TRBV5-8
CASSFSHGTRLPSYEQYF,TRBV27
CASSAGTSGFSYNEQFF,TRBV9
CAWRPSSDTQYF,TRBV30
CASGGGTDTQYF,TRBV28
CASSSSGTNSYEQYF,TRBV21-1
CASSLADRATYEQYF,TRBV5-8
CASSVGGGQPQHF,TRBV9
CAWSVPGSSPYEQYF,TRBV30
CASSLGSQETQYF,TRBV11-2
CAISTGGPGEQFF,TRBV10-3
CASSSDRNEQFF,TRBV6-5
CASSPGVQETQYF,TRBV5-1
CASSQGGAHTDTQYF,TRBV4-3
CASSVVDRRLAVKSSYNEQFF,TRBV9
CASSTQIGNTIYF,TRBV6-5
CASSRTSGRAMNIQYF,TRBV21-1
CASSLHSGASYEQYF,TRBV7-2
CASSRVAGGPGEQYF,TRBV19
CASSPTWGVGYGYTF,TRBV21-1
CASIPSTGIMNTEAFF,TRBV28
CASSMQDSYEQYF,TRBV19
CASSFPPRLAGVADTQYF,TRBV7-9
CASSLGGQGNTIYF,TRBV7-2
CAWSPGNSGYGYTF,TRBV30
CASSPGQGIYEQYF,TRBV2
CASSDSGGWSYNEQFF,TRBV6-4
CASSISATTDRPFF,TRBV19
CASSVGAGGPLFQFF,TRBV7-9
CASSEQGFDNQPQHF,TRBV2
CASAGGPSYEQYF,TRBV28
CASSLSGSSSYGYTF,TRBV7-2
CASGGSWVAGANVLTF,TRBV27
CASSSAGTSYEQYF,TRBV28
CASSLGQGPQYF,TRBV27
CASSLAGERNEQYF,TRBV7-2
CASSGTSGISYEQYF,TRBV6-5
CASSSRQVSLGGYTF,TRBV7-9